The entry that follows covers one TCR beta chain sequence. Some clones are missing from TCRdb's copy, which holds only in-frame ones; the method was immunoSEQ multiplex PCR. The table includes tens of thousands of clones, just over 85% detected once. This record belongs to a study of blood T cell repertoires in COVID-19. Study context: PBMCs, B-cell-depleted T cells, or T cells were the source of the cDNA or gDNA that made up the material.

The germline gives CDR1 MNHEY, CDR2 SVGAGI. The V end was cut by 7 bases, the J end by 15 bases, with 28 bases between. CDR3 length: 15 residues. What was sequenced was peripheral blood. The chain has TRBV6-5 and TRBJ2-1; D is perhaps TRBD2 (6 bases). The source is a human donor in a cohort sampled during active COVID-19. DNA of the CDR3: TGTGCCAGCACTGTTCGGCGAGACGGGGGAGCCGGGGCGTTCTTC. It specifies CASTVRRDGGAGAFF.